This T cell receptor beta chain appears in the sequencing data of a study of regulatory T cells in long-lasting Graves disease. As for time point: persistent/refractory GD, antithyroid drugs over 5 years with positive TRAb. There was RNA extracted from PBMCs, and the TCR library was made from it. The V end lost 1 base, the J end lost 1 base, and 3 bases lay between the germline ends. This CDR3 comprises 14 residues. Germline CDR1 and CDR2: SGHKS and YYEKEE (reference sequence). iRepertoire HTBI primers and Arm-PCR of CDR3 regions built TCR beta libraries. MiXCR was run by TCRdb on the multiplex PCR reads, yielding one entry per CDR3 protein. There are a few hundred thousand distinct CDR3 sequences in the sample; approximately 20% occur only once, and more than 55% lies in the top ten.

The material was peripheral blood mononuclear cells (PBMCs), obtained when the disease was refractory, from a patient treated with antithyroid drugs. The rearrangement uses TRBV5-5 and TRBJ2-6; D uncertain. The receptor's source is a female donor with Graves disease. CDR3 DNA: TGTGCCAGCAGCTTGTGGTCTGGGGCCAACGTCCTGACTTTC. It encodes CASSLWSGANVLTF. Full variable domain (missing parts from reference TRBV5-5 and TRBJ2-6): DAGVTQSPTHLIKTRGQQVTLRCSPISGHKSVSWYQQVLGQGPQFIFQYYEKEERGRGNFPDRFSARQFPNYSSELNVNALLLGDSALYLCASSLWSGANVLTFGAGSRLTVL.